This T cell receptor (beta chain) is drawn from a study of cytomegalovirus exposure and HLA in healthy donors. Findings and limits, study-wide: The study flagged approximately 180 TCR beta chains as cytomegalovirus-associated.

In regard to this clone: Its antigen is unidentified.

The PCR ran on 60 Vbeta and 13 Jbeta primers. Profiled with immunoSEQ multiplex PCR; TCRdb holds only in-frame clones, not every one. The repertoire holds more than 150,000 clones, with 80% to 90% as singletons. The junction had 3 bases not matched to a gene; V was cut back by 6 bases and J by 4 bases. This CDR3 is 13 amino acids long. CDR1 and CDR2 (germline): ENHRY, SYGVKD. Sequences were obtained from PBMCs. The chain recombines TRBV10-3 with TRBJ2-5; 9 bases line up with TRBD1. The clonotype was recovered from a man younger than 35 in good health and CMV-seropositive. DNA for the CDR3: TGTGCCATCAGGGACAGGGGAGGAGAGACCCAGTACTTC. Residues: CAIRDRGGETQYF.